The rows below give T cell receptor beta chains drawn from one sample of a study of T cell repertoires in cytomegalovirus infection. Their antigens are not known. TCRdb called the reads again in MiXCR, with one record for every CDR3 protein. This table holds roughly 500,000 distinct CDR3 sequences, 30% to 35% found once. The input for sequencing was cultured PBMCs, taken from culture after CMV antigen stimulation. The receptors come from a human donor in good health (CMV status not recorded). Some clones in this sample may be carry-over from other donors' samples. Each CDR3 is given with its conserved first and last residue. Each record gives: V gene, D gene, J gene, clone size, CDR3 DNA, CDR3 protein. A D gene is named only where the DNA matches it firmly. Clone size is not always given. Where it is, it says once, few, many or a class for expanded clones.

v_call: TRBV7-8
d_call: TRBD1
j_call: TRBJ1-6
clone_size: NA
cdr3_nt: TGTACCAGCAGCTTCGGACAGGGAGCGGTGTCACCCCTCCACTTT
cdr3_aa: CTSSFGQGAVSPLHF

v_call: TRBV7-9
d_call: NA
j_call: TRBJ1-4
clone_size: NA
cdr3_nt: TGTGCCAGTCACCCGAGGACAACTAATGAAAAACTGTTTTTT
cdr3_aa: CASHPRTTNEKLFF

v_call: TRBV5-6
d_call: TRBD2
j_call: TRBJ2-1
clone_size: NA
cdr3_nt: TGTGCCAGCAGCACCCGACTAGCGGGCATTCTCTACAATGAGCAGTTCTTC
cdr3_aa: CASSTRLAGILYNEQFF

v_call: TRBV6-5
d_call: NA
j_call: TRBJ2-1
clone_size: NA
cdr3_nt: TGTGCCAGCAGCCCCACGATAGCGCCTACCAATGAGCAGTTCTTC
cdr3_aa: CASSPTIAPTNEQFF

v_call: TRBV12-3/TRBV12-4
d_call: NA
j_call: TRBJ2-1
clone_size: once
cdr3_nt: TGTGCCAGCAGTTTAAGTTTACGTGATGAGCAGTTCTTC
cdr3_aa: CASSLSLRDEQFF

v_call: TRBV19
d_call: NA
j_call: TRBJ2-5
clone_size: NA
cdr3_nt: TGTGCCAGTACGGAACAGGGAGCGGAGACCCAGTACTTC
cdr3_aa: CASTEQGAETQYF

v_call: TRBV7-2
d_call: NA
j_call: TRBJ1-2
clone_size: many
cdr3_nt: TGTGCCAGCAGCTTCCCCGGAGAGGGATATGGCTACACCTTC
cdr3_aa: CASSFPGEGYGYTF

v_call: TRBV7-2
d_call: TRBD1
j_call: TRBJ1-1
clone_size: many
cdr3_nt: TGTGCCAGCAGCGACCGGACAGGGGTAGGATCTGAAGCTTTCTTT
cdr3_aa: CASSDRTGVGSEAFF

v_call: TRBV7-6
d_call: NA
j_call: TRBJ2-1
clone_size: NA
cdr3_nt: TGTGCCAGCAGCTTGGGCGACCTGACCCAGTTCTTC
cdr3_aa: CASSLGDLTQFF

v_call: TRBV7-8
d_call: NA
j_call: TRBJ2-1
clone_size: NA
cdr3_nt: TGTGCCAGCAGCTTAGGTCTCAGGGATTCCTACAATGAGCAGTTCTTC
cdr3_aa: CASSLGLRDSYNEQFF

v_call: TRBV12-3/TRBV12-4
d_call: TRBD1
j_call: TRBJ1-1
clone_size: NA
cdr3_nt: TGTGCCAGCATTAGACAGGGATCTGAAGCTTTCTTT
cdr3_aa: CASIRQGSEAFF

v_call: TRBV5-4
d_call: TRBD2
j_call: TRBJ2-2
clone_size: NA
cdr3_nt: TGTGCCAGCAGCTTGTTGACTAGCGGGAGGACCGGGGAGCTGTTTTTT
cdr3_aa: CASSLLTSGRTGELFF

v_call: TRBV12-3/TRBV12-4
d_call: TRBD2
j_call: TRBJ2-2
clone_size: many
cdr3_nt: TGTGCCAGCAGTTCAAAGCTAGCGGGAGTGAACACCGGGGAGCTGTTTTTT
cdr3_aa: CASSSKLAGVNTGELFF

v_call: TRBV29-1
d_call: NA
j_call: TRBJ2-5
clone_size: NA
cdr3_nt: TGCAGCGGGAATCCGGGACTCAAGTACCAAGAGACCCAGTACTTC
cdr3_aa: CSGNPGLKYQETQYF

v_call: TRBV14
d_call: NA
j_call: TRBJ2-5
clone_size: NA
cdr3_nt: TGTGCCAGCAGCCAAGCAGGGATTAAAGAGACCCAGTACTTC
cdr3_aa: CASSQAGIKETQYF

v_call: TRBV28
d_call: TRBD1
j_call: TRBJ1-2
clone_size: many
cdr3_nt: TGTGCCAGCAGTCTGGGGACAGGGGGCACAAACTATGGCTACACCTTC
cdr3_aa: CASSLGTGGTNYGYTF

v_call: TRBV28
d_call: NA
j_call: TRBJ1-1
clone_size: few
cdr3_nt: TGTGCCAGCATCCCCCCCGGGTTAATGAACACTGAAGCTTTCTTT
cdr3_aa: CASIPPGLMNTEAFF

v_call: TRBV19
d_call: TRBD2
j_call: TRBJ2-3
clone_size: NA
cdr3_nt: TGTGCCAGTAAAACTAGCGGGAGCACAGATACGCAGTATTTT
cdr3_aa: CASKTSGSTDTQYF

v_call: TRBV3-1
d_call: NA
j_call: TRBJ2-1
clone_size: NA
cdr3_nt: TGTGCCAGCAGGGGGGCGGGATACTCCTACAATGAGCAGTTCTTC
cdr3_aa: CASRGAGYSYNEQFF

v_call: TRBV20-1
d_call: NA
j_call: TRBJ2-7
clone_size: NA
cdr3_nt: TGCAGTGCTGAGGGTGGGGTGGGAGAGCAGTACTTC
cdr3_aa: CSAEGGVGEQYF

v_call: TRBV4-1
d_call: NA
j_call: TRBJ2-1
clone_size: NA
cdr3_nt: TGCGCCAGCAGCCAAGAAACACCAGCCTACAATGAGCAGTTCTTC
cdr3_aa: CASSQETPAYNEQFF

v_call: TRBV7-2
d_call: NA
j_call: TRBJ2-5
clone_size: NA
cdr3_nt: TGTGCCAGCAGCTTAGAGGGTGGGAGTGTTGAGACCCAGTACTTC
cdr3_aa: CASSLEGGSVETQYF

v_call: TRBV5-4
d_call: NA
j_call: TRBJ2-2
clone_size: NA
cdr3_nt: TGTGCCAGCAGCGAGGCTGCGAACACCGGGGAGCTGTTTTTT
cdr3_aa: CASSEAANTGELFF

v_call: TRBV19
d_call: NA
j_call: TRBJ2-5
clone_size: once
cdr3_nt: TGTGCCAGTAGGCCCTCCTCGACAGGAGCCCAAGAGACCCAGTACTTC
cdr3_aa: CASRPSSTGAQETQYF

v_call: TRBV7-2
d_call: TRBD2
j_call: TRBJ2-1
clone_size: few
cdr3_nt: TGTGCCAGCAGCCCCAGGACTAGCGGGATTACCCCCTCCTACAATGAGCAGTTCTTC
cdr3_aa: CASSPRTSGITPSYNEQFF

v_call: TRBV28
d_call: TRBD2
j_call: TRBJ2-2
clone_size: NA
cdr3_nt: TGTGCCAGCAGTTTAGGTACTAGCGGGAGCACCGGGGAGCTGTTTTTT
cdr3_aa: CASSLGTSGSTGELFF

v_call: TRBV28
d_call: TRBD1
j_call: TRBJ1-1
clone_size: few
cdr3_nt: TGTGCCACGGCCAACCAGGGGGCTTCTAACACTGAAGCTTTCTTT
cdr3_aa: CATANQGASNTEAFF

v_call: TRBV7-2
d_call: TRBD2
j_call: TRBJ2-4
clone_size: NA
cdr3_nt: TGTGCCAGCAGACCTGTAGCGGGCCGAGCCAAAAACATTCAGTACTTC
cdr3_aa: CASRPVAGRAKNIQYF

v_call: TRBV19
d_call: TRBD2
j_call: TRBJ2-1
clone_size: NA
cdr3_nt: TGTGCCAGTAGTATAGGTAGCGGGAGGCAGTTGAATGAGCAGTTCTTC
cdr3_aa: CASSIGSGRQLNEQFF

v_call: TRBV7-9
d_call: NA
j_call: TRBJ2-5
clone_size: NA
cdr3_nt: TGTGCCAGCAGGACGGAGGGGGCGCATGAGACCCAGTACTTC
cdr3_aa: CASRTEGAHETQYF

v_call: TRBV12-3/TRBV12-4
d_call: TRBD1
j_call: TRBJ1-1
clone_size: NA
cdr3_nt: TGTGCCAGCAGACATGACAGGGGAAGGGACACTGAAGCTTTCTTT
cdr3_aa: CASRHDRGRDTEAFF

v_call: TRBV7-2
d_call: NA
j_call: TRBJ2-5
clone_size: few
cdr3_nt: TGTGCCAGCAGCTTAGAGTTTAGAGAGACCCAGTACTTC
cdr3_aa: CASSLEFRETQYF

v_call: TRBV5-4
d_call: TRBD1
j_call: TRBJ1-1
clone_size: NA
cdr3_nt: TGTGCCAGCAGCTTTCCGACAGGGGGAGCGGACACTGAAGCTTTCTTT
cdr3_aa: CASSFPTGGADTEAFF

v_call: TRBV6-4
d_call: NA
j_call: TRBJ2-1
clone_size: NA
cdr3_nt: TGTGCCAGCAGTGACTTCGGGAAACATGAGCAGTTCTTC
cdr3_aa: CASSDFGKHEQFF

v_call: TRBV7-8
d_call: NA
j_call: TRBJ2-1
clone_size: NA
cdr3_nt: TGTGCCAGCAGCTTAGACATAGGGTCGTACAATGAGCAGTTCTTC
cdr3_aa: CASSLDIGSYNEQFF

v_call: TRBV7-9
d_call: NA
j_call: TRBJ2-1
clone_size: NA
cdr3_nt: TGTGCCAGCAGCTTAGAGCGACGGAATGAGCAGTTCTTC
cdr3_aa: CASSLERRNEQFF

v_call: TRBV7-2
d_call: NA
j_call: TRBJ1-4
clone_size: few
cdr3_nt: TGTGCCAGCTGCCCACCCGGGATTAATGAAAAACTGTTTTTT
cdr3_aa: CASCPPGINEKLFF

v_call: TRBV19
d_call: NA
j_call: TRBJ1-1
clone_size: few
cdr3_nt: TGTGCCAGCAGTATCCGAGAGAACACTGAAGCTTTCTTT
cdr3_aa: CASSIRENTEAFF

v_call: TRBV6-2/TRBV6-3
d_call: TRBD1
j_call: TRBJ2-7
clone_size: NA
cdr3_nt: TGTGCCAGCAGTTACAATAGGGGACAGGGGCGATACGAGCAGTACTTC
cdr3_aa: CASSYNRGQGRYEQYF

v_call: TRBV7-6
d_call: TRBD1
j_call: TRBJ1-1
clone_size: NA
cdr3_nt: TGTGCCAGCAGCTTCGGACAGGGGAGGGGGAACACTGAAGCTTTCTTT
cdr3_aa: CASSFGQGRGNTEAFF

v_call: TRBV5-5
d_call: NA
j_call: TRBJ2-1
clone_size: many
cdr3_nt: TGTGCCAGCAGCATCGACGGGGAAGGCAATGAGCAGTTCTTC
cdr3_aa: CASSIDGEGNEQFF

v_call: TRBV6-1
d_call: NA
j_call: TRBJ1-5
clone_size: NA
cdr3_nt: TGTGGCTGGGGGACCGATCAGCCCCAGCATTTT
cdr3_aa: CGWGTDQPQHF

v_call: TRBV28
d_call: TRBD1
j_call: TRBJ1-5
clone_size: few
cdr3_nt: TGTGCCAGCAGTTTAGTCAGGGGGTATGATCAGCCCCAGCATTTT
cdr3_aa: CASSLVRGYDQPQHF

v_call: TRBV20-1
d_call: TRBD2
j_call: TRBJ2-2
clone_size: few
cdr3_nt: TGCAGTGCTGGGAGCGGGAGGGTGGCCGGGGAGCTGTTTTTT
cdr3_aa: CSAGSGRVAGELFF

v_call: TRBV28
d_call: TRBD2
j_call: TRBJ2-2
clone_size: few
cdr3_nt: TGTGCCAGCAGTTCCCGACTGGGGAGGGGAATCACCGGGGAGCTGTTTTTT
cdr3_aa: CASSSRLGRGITGELFF

v_call: TRBV4-1
d_call: NA
j_call: TRBJ2-3
clone_size: NA
cdr3_nt: TGCGCCAGCAGTAGGCAGCTCGGGGCAGATACGCAGTATTTT
cdr3_aa: CASSRQLGADTQYF

v_call: TRBV7-2
d_call: NA
j_call: TRBJ2-6
clone_size: NA
cdr3_nt: TGTGCCAGCAGCTTAATGTTCTCTGGGGCCAACGTCCTGACTTTC
cdr3_aa: CASSLMFSGANVLTF

v_call: TRBV7-2
d_call: NA
j_call: TRBJ2-7
clone_size: many
cdr3_nt: TGTGCCAGCAGCTTACGTCAAGTGGGGCAGAGCTCCTACGAGCAGTACTTC
cdr3_aa: CASSLRQVGQSSYEQYF

v_call: TRBV6-1
d_call: NA
j_call: TRBJ2-2
clone_size: NA
cdr3_nt: TGTGCCAGCAGTGAATTGGGACTGTACACCGGGGAGCTGTTTTTT
cdr3_aa: CASSELGLYTGELFF

v_call: TRBV5-1
d_call: NA
j_call: TRBJ2-7
clone_size: few
cdr3_nt: TGCGCCAGCAGCTTCGGGACTCTAAACCCCATCTACGAGCAGTACTTC
cdr3_aa: CASSFGTLNPIYEQYF

v_call: TRBV19
d_call: TRBD1
j_call: TRBJ1-5
clone_size: few
cdr3_nt: TGTGCCAGTAGTAAGGGGGCTGTCCTCCCAAATCAGCCCCAGCATTTT
cdr3_aa: CASSKGAVLPNQPQHF

v_call: TRBV6-2/TRBV6-3
d_call: NA
j_call: TRBJ2-7
clone_size: NA
cdr3_nt: TGTGCCAGCAGGGGCTCGAGCGGAGCCGTTAGTGGGGAGCAGTACTTC
cdr3_aa: CASRGSSGAVSGEQYF

v_call: TRBV19
d_call: NA
j_call: TRBJ1-1
clone_size: NA
cdr3_nt: TGTGCCAGTAGTATAGGAGGGGCGCGAGGCACTGAAGCTTTCTTT
cdr3_aa: CASSIGGARGTEAFF